This T cell receptor beta chain was found in a study of lymphopenia after photon versus proton radiotherapy. Study-wide findings and caveats: Proton therapy kept repertoires fairly stable, unlike photons, which gained effector/memory cells. Only patients who died were analyzed for survival; proton advantage is unproven. Post-nadir diversity loss with photons came from oligoclonal expansion, particularly CD8+ Temra cells.

As to this clone: The antigen is unknown.

This CDR3 has 16 amino acids. Germline V gene sequence: CDR1 MNHEY, CDR2 SMNVEV (reference sequence). The V segment lost 1 base and the J segment 7 bases; nucleotides outside the gene matches: 11. Here immunoSEQ multiplex PCR was the method, and the copy in TCRdb shows in-frame clones only, minus some. The sample includes about 68,000 clones, approximately 91% of them seen just once. The V call is TRBV27, the J call TRBJ1-2; 8 positions match TRBD1. The receptor was derived from an older woman with pancreatic cancer. The sample in question was peripheral blood, obtained from a patient treated with photon-based radiotherapy. The CDR3: CASSLFNQGALGGYTF. CDR3 in DNA: TGTGCCAGCAGTTTATTTAATCAGGGGGCTTTGGGTGGCTACACCTTC.